The clone carrying this T cell receptor (beta chain) has a single count. Antigen specificity is unknown. Assay: immunoSEQ multiplex PCR; the TCRdb copy retains only in-frame clones and omits some. The data show roughly 2.6 million clones, with around 94% seen just once and 0.13% to 0.15% held by the top ten. This entry is derived from a study of shared clonotypes between healthy human individuals. Study conclusions and caveats: Only blood was sampled; tissue repertoires likely differ.

The CDR3 has 16 amino acids. Looked up from germline, CDR1 is GTSNPN and CDR2 is SVGIG (reference sequence). V dropped 3 bases and J dropped 8; count of bases not matched to a gene: 12. The study separated CD4+ cells into CD45RA+ naive and CD45RA-negative memory subsets. The V gene is TRBV30, the J gene TRBJ2-1; TRBD2 matches 11 bases. The sample comprised naive CD4+ T cells sorted from blood. The subset was: CD45RA+ positively selected. This receptor was obtained from a man aged 18-30 years in good health. DNA for the CDR3: TGTGCCTGGAGGGCCGGGACTAGCGGCCCCAGGTATGAGCAGTTCTTC. Its translation: CAWRAGTSGPRYEQFF.